The 28 T cell receptor beta chains in this list originate from one sample, sequenced in a study of T cells after yellow fever vaccination. From the 5' RACE reads, TCRdb called clonotypes with MiXCR, one entry per CDR3 protein. The table shows about 260,000 distinct CDR3 sequences, with approximately 5.2% occurring only once. Sample: CD4+ T cells sorted from PBMCs, taken on the day of the yellow fever booster vaccination. The receptors derive from a man aged 18 to 30 who received the YFV17D yellow fever vaccine.

The V call is TRBV11-3, the J call TRBJ2-7; D not resolved. CDR1 and CDR2 from the germline V gene are SGHNT and YENEEA. This CDR3 contains 12 residues. V lost 0 bases and J 2 bases, leaving 2 bases between the germline ends. The chain's CDR3 is CASSLDPYEQYF. CDR3 nucleotides: TGTGCCAGCAGCTTAGATCCCTACGAGCAGTACTTC.

This clonotype was detected only a few times. This sequence joins TRBV11-3 and TRBJ2-1; 8 bases are shared with TRBD2. V shed 1 base, J shed 4 bases, and the junction held 6 bases outside the gene matches. CDR1 is SGHNT and CDR2 is YENEEA in the germline V gene. This CDR3 has 16 amino acids. The CDR3 bases are TGTGCCAGCAGCTTAGTCGGGGGGGCCTCATACAATGAGCAGTTCTTC. Translation gives CASSLVGGASYNEQFF.

This clonotype was picked up a small number of times. The V call is TRBV6-5, the J call TRBJ1-2, with D unclear. The CDR3 extends over 12 amino acids. Germline loops: CDR1 MNHEY, CDR2 SVGAGI. Trimming cost V 5 bases and J 5 bases, with 9 bases left between them. Here the CDR3 reads CASSLLGYGYTF. The CDR3 nucleotides read TGTGCCAGCAGTCTCCTTGGGTATGGCTACACCTTC.

This clonotype has just a few counts. This rearrangement joins TRBV12-3 or TRBV12-4 to TRBJ1-4; 8 bases line up with TRBD1. Trimming at V came to 5 bases and at J to 3 bases, leaving 5 bases not matched to a gene. The length of the CDR3 is 15 residues. The CDR3 region has the DNA TGTGCCAGCAGTACCCAGGGGGCAGCTAATGAAAAACTGTTTTTT. Its translation is CASSTQGAANEKLFF.

This clonotype was counted a few times. The V call is TRBV7-2, the J call TRBJ2-5; 10 nucleotides match TRBD1. This CDR3 spans 15 amino acids. Germline V CDR1 and CDR2: SGHTA, FQGNSA. V was pared by 5 bases and J by 4 bases, with 7 bases of the junction left unmatched. The chain's CDR3 is CASSPRTGGRETQYF. The CDR3, as DNA: TGTGCCAGCAGCCCGAGGACAGGGGGGAGAGAGACCCAGTACTTC.

The V and J genes are TRBV27 and TRBJ1-2; no definite D call. The CDR3 sequence is 14 residues long. Germline CDR1 and CDR2: MNHEY and SMNVEV (reference sequence). Trimming stripped 6 bases from V and 8 bases from J, with 19 bases between. For the CDR3, the DNA is TGTGCCAGCAGGCCGATAGAAAGGTCGGGAGGCTACACCTTC. Translating gives CASRPIERSGGYTF.

CDR3 loop: CASRETAVSGNTIYF. The CDR3 region has the DNA TGTGCCAGCAGGGAGACAGCAGTCTCTGGAAACACCATATATTTT. The rearrangement uses TRBV6-1 and TRBJ1-3, with D perhaps matching TRBD1 (5 bases). Deletions cut 6 bases from V and 0 bases from J, with 12 bases between. The germline gives CDR1 MNHNS, CDR2 SASEGT. The CDR3 covers 15 residues.

The chain joins TRBV4-2 to TRBJ2-5, with TRBD2 matching over 11 bases. Germline assignment: CDR1 LGHNA and CDR2 YNFKEQ. The V and J ends lost 1 base and 5 bases, in that order; junction bases with no gene match: 12. The CDR3 covers 18 residues. The CDR3 reads CASSQAEGKGTSGETQYF. The DNA for the CDR3 is TGTGCCAGCAGCCAAGCAGAGGGGAAAGGGACTAGCGGTGAGACCCAGTACTTC.

This clonotype was picked up a small number of times. The chain carries TRBV7-3 and TRBJ2-7; D may match TRBD1 or TRBD2 (6 bases each). V shed 1 base and J shed 3 bases, with 13 bases lying between them. Germline CDR1 reads SGHTA; CDR2 reads FQGTGA. This CDR3 contains 15 residues. The CDR3 spells CASSLRPGAFYEQYF. DNA for the CDR3: TGTGCCAGCAGCTTAAGGCCGGGGGCATTCTACGAGCAGTACTTC. Supplemented by reference TRBV7-3 and TRBJ2-7, the full variable domain reads GAGVSQTPSNKVTEKGKYVELRCDPISGHTALYWYRQSLGQGPEFLIYFQGTGAADDSGLPNDRFFAVRPEGSVSTLKIQRTERGDSAVYLCASSLRPGAFYEQYFGPGTRLTVT.

The chain joins TRBV19 to TRBJ2-2; 8 bases line up with TRBD1. Trimming removed 5 bases from V and 7 bases from J; junction bases left unmatched: 9. Germline CDR1 and CDR2: LNHDA and SQIVND (reference sequence). CDR3 size: 15 residues. CDR3 nucleotide sequence: TGTGCCAGTAGTTTCACCGGGACAGGCGGCGGGGAGCTGTTTTTT. Protein sequence: CASSFTGTGGGELFF.

This clonotype has more than one count but fewer than ten. The chain has TRBV10-2 and TRBJ2-5; TRBD2 is a possible D gene (6 bases). This CDR3 region has 15 residues. Germline V gene sequence: CDR1 WSHSY, CDR2 SAAADI. V was shortened by 7 bases and J by 1 base, with 16 bases between the two germline ends. CDR3 region: CASTGFGTGQETQYF. The DNA of the CDR3 is TGCGCCAGCACAGGATTTGGGACTGGCCAAGAGACCCAGTACTTC.

The gene calls are TRBV2 and TRBJ2-3; D is tentatively TRBD1 or TRBD2 (5 bases each). Germline values: CDR1 SNHLY, CDR2 FYNNEI. This CDR3 is built from 16 residues. The V and J ends lost 5 bases and 2 bases respectively, with 17 bases between them. CDR3 in amino acids: CASSQTAPGLTDTQYF. CDR3 DNA sequence: TGTGCCAGCAGTCAAACCGCCCCGGGGCTCACAGATACGCAGTATTTT.

This clonotype was counted at least ten times. The gene calls are TRBV7-9 and TRBJ2-7; TRBD2 agrees at 8 bases. The CDR3 loop spans 15 amino acids. Germline values: CDR1 SEHNR, CDR2 FQNEAQ (reference sequence). The junction had 6 bases not matched to a gene; V was cut back by 5 bases and J by 0 bases. The DNA for the CDR3 is TGTGCCAGCAGCCTCGGGGGGGCCAGCTCCTACGAGCAGTACTTC. It yields the protein CASSLGGASSYEQYF.

This clonotype showed up many times. The chain employs TRBV2 and TRBJ2-1, with TRBD2 as a possible D gene (7 bases). The CDR3 contains 13 residues. V dropped 8 bases and J dropped 4 bases, with 12 bases sitting between them. CDR1 and CDR2 (germline): SNHLY, FYNNEI. CDR3 DNA sequence: TGTGCCAGCCTGGCGGGGGCTTACAATGAGCAGTTCTTC. This encodes CASLAGAYNEQFF.

Concerning this clonotype itself: A much larger clone differs from this one at a single base, so this may be a read error. The chain joins TRBV7-2 to TRBJ2-1, with 12 bases aligning to TRBD2. Looked up from germline, CDR1 is SGHTA and CDR2 is FQGNSA. This CDR3 spans 17 amino acids. The CDR3, as DNA: TGTGCCAGCAGCTTAGCAGCTAGCGGGGGGGCTTACATTGAGCAGTTCTTC. Protein: CASSLAASGGAYIEQFF.

In this sample, this clonotype turned up many times. The chain couples TRBV12-3 or TRBV12-4 to TRBJ2-2; D assignment may be TRBD1 or TRBD2 (6 bases each). The CDR3 consists of 15 residues. Trimming stripped 3 bases from V and 6 bases from J, with 14 bases between. The CDR3 DNA follows: TGTGCCAGCAGTTTTGGGCCGGAGGGGGCCGGGGAGCTGTTTTTT. This gives the protein CASSFGPEGAGELFF.

This clonotype was detected many times. The chain is built from TRBV5-6 and TRBJ2-1; D may be TRBD1 (6 bases). Germline values: CDR1 SGHDT, CDR2 YYEEEE. The V and J ends lost 4 bases and 4 bases respectively, with 18 bases between them. The CDR3 totals 16 residues. The CDR3 reads CASSRDRDISYNEQFF. CDR3 bases: TGTGCCAGCAGCAGGGACCGGGACATTTCATACAATGAGCAGTTCTTC.

This clonotype was found a few times. The chain combines TRBV4-2 with TRBJ1-6; 7 bases are shared with TRBD1. The CDR3 consists of 12 residues. Germline trimming cut 4 bases from V and 15 bases from J; bases unmatched to any gene: 6. CDR1 is LGHNA and CDR2 is YNFKEQ in the germline V gene. The CDR3 reads CASSLGTVNLHF. In nucleotides, the CDR3 is TGTGCCAGCAGCCTTGGGACAGTCAACCTCCACTTT.

CDR3 loop: CASSAPGLASYEQYF. The CDR3 DNA follows: TGCGCCAGCAGCGCTCCGGGACTAGCGTCCTACGAGCAGTACTTC. The V and J genes are TRBV10-1 and TRBJ2-7; 10 bases are shared with TRBD2. There are 15 residues in the CDR3. V gave up 6 bases and J gave up 1 base; unmatched junction bases: 6. Germline CDR1 is WNHNN and CDR2 is SYGVQD (reference sequence).

This clonotype was recorded at least ten times. J is TRBJ1-5 and V is TRBV7-8; TRBD1 is a possible D gene (5 bases). V lost 5 bases and J lost 9, with 14 bases in between. Germline CDR1 SGHVS, CDR2 FQNEAQ. The CDR3 consists of 13 residues. CDR3 sequence (DNA): TGTGCCAGCAGCGACAACCTCGGGACGCCCCAGCATTTT. Translating it yields CASSDNLGTPQHF.

The genes are TRBV7-9 and TRBJ1-1; D ambiguous. V lost 3 bases to trimming and J lost 5 bases, with 4 bases between them. Germline V CDR1 and CDR2: SEHNR, FQNEAQ (reference sequence). This CDR3 is 11 amino acids long. The chain's CDR3 is CASSFSTEAFF. The CDR3 region has the DNA TGTGCCAGCAGCTTCTCTACTGAAGCTTTCTTT.

The V gene is TRBV7-2, the J gene TRBJ2-3, with D uncertain. Trimming stripped 3 bases from V and 3 bases from J, with 7 bases between. Germline V gives CDR1 SGHTA, CDR2 FQGNSA. The CDR3 consists of 13 residues. This CDR3 is CASSFYTTDTQYF. DNA of the CDR3: TGTGCCAGCAGCTTCTATACTACAGATACGCAGTATTTT.

The V and J genes are TRBV18 and TRBJ1-4; 8 nucleotides match TRBD1. The germline gives CDR1 KGHSH, CDR2 LQKENI. V lost 6 bases to trimming and J lost 8 bases; unmatched junction nucleotides: 5. CDR3 size: 13 residues. This CDR3 is CASSPNRGEKLFF. The CDR3 DNA is TGTGCCAGCTCCCCGAACAGGGGGGAAAAACTGTTTTTT. Supplemented by reference TRBV18 and TRBJ1-4, the full variable domain reads NAGVMQNPRHLVRRRGQEARLRCSPMKGHSHVYWYRQLPEEGLKFMVYLQKENIIDESGMPKERFSAEFPKEGPSILRIQQVVRGDSAAYFCASSPNRGEKLFFGSGTQLSVL.

This clonotype has only a few counts. The J gene is TRBJ2-5, the V gene TRBV14, with TRBD2 identical over 8 bases. With V trimmed by 2 bases and J by 7 bases, 6 bases remained unmatched. The V gene's germline CDR1 is SGHDN and CDR2 FVKESK. The CDR3 runs 14 residues. This CDR3 is CASSQKVLAGTQYF. In DNA form, the CDR3 reads TGTGCCAGCAGCCAAAAAGTGCTAGCGGGGACCCAGTACTTC.

This clonotype was found many times. V gene TRBV12-3 or TRBV12-4 combines with J gene TRBJ1-1, with D possibly being TRBD1 (5 bases). CDR3 length: 13 residues. V was shortened by 4 bases and J by 10 bases, with 16 bases between the two germline ends. CDR3: CASSSGLEGLAFF. The CDR3 DNA is TGTGCCAGCAGTTCGGGACTCGAGGGCTTAGCTTTCTTT.

In its sample, this clonotype was seen many times. The chain combines TRBV12-3 or TRBV12-4 with TRBJ2-5; TRBD1 aligns across 10 bases. V was clipped by 7 bases and J by 5 bases; unmatched bases: 7. The length of the CDR3 is 14 residues. CDR3: CASTGQGVRETQYF. The CDR3, as DNA: TGTGCCAGCACCGGACAGGGGGTCCGGGAGACCCAGTACTTC.

This clonotype was seen ten or more times. The chain has TRBV7-2 and TRBJ2-7, with D hard to call. The CDR3 is 16 amino acids. V dropped 2 bases and J dropped 3 bases, with 17 bases sitting between them. The germline V gene has CDR1 SGHTA and CDR2 FQGNSA. CDR3 protein: CASSLTRSGSFYEQYF. The CDR3 DNA follows: TGTGCCAGCAGCTTAACTCGGTCCGGGTCCTTCTACGAGCAGTACTTC.

The genes are TRBV7-9 and TRBJ2-5; TRBD2 matches at 10 bases. Germline values: CDR1 SEHNR, CDR2 FQNEAQ (reference sequence). Unmatched junction bases numbered 5, after V lost 1 base and J lost 3 bases. CDR3 length: 16 residues. The CDR3 spells CASSLGAGGPEETQYF. DNA of the CDR3: TGTGCCAGCAGCTTAGGAGCGGGGGGGCCGGAAGAGACCCAGTACTTC.